One sample yielded the 18 T cell receptor beta chains listed below, sequenced in a study of post-analysis software for immune sequencing data. Points from the study as a whole: Higher frequency in patients than in controls was seen for roughly 5 TRBV segments, with TRBV5-6, TRBV5-1 and TRBV20-1 among them.

Their antigens are not known. TCR beta libraries were prepared from cDNA with unique molecular identifiers. TCRdb re-analysed the PCR reads in MiXCR, keeping a single row per CDR3 protein. The sample contains 380,000 or so distinct CDR3 sequences, less than 40% of which appear only once. Material for sequencing was blood. The receptors stem from a girl aged 10-17 years with multiple sclerosis.

Concerning this clonotype itself: In this CDR3 the conserved last residue, phenylalanine or tryptophan, is missing, so a read error is likely. The chain links TRBV7-9 to TRBJ2-1; 9 bases line up with TRBD2. V was clipped by 7 bases and J by 6 bases; unmatched bases: 13. The germline V gene encodes CDR1 SEHNR and CDR2 FQNEAQ (reference sequence). The CDR3 spans 16 residues. The DNA for the CDR3 is TGTGCCAGCAACTCCCCACTGGGACTAGCTTCCAATGAGCAGTTCTCC. Residues: CASNSPLGLASNEQFS.

This clonotype has only a few counts. The rearrangement uses TRBV6-6 and TRBJ1-1; D is undetermined. Germline V gene sequence: CDR1 MNHNY, CDR2 SVGAGI (reference sequence). This CDR3 is 13 amino acids long. The ends were cut back, 6 bases at V and 5 bases at J, with 13 bases in the middle. Written as DNA, the CDR3 is TGTGCCAGCAGCATCCCGGGTCAGACTGAAGCTTTCTTT. Translation: CASSIPGQTEAFF.

The chain links TRBV4-1 to TRBJ1-5, with a possible D match to TRBD1 (6 bases). The CDR3 covers 16 residues. The germline gives CDR1 MGHRA, CDR2 YSYEKL. V dropped 0 bases and J dropped 0 bases, with 9 bases sitting between them. CDR3 DNA: TGCGCCAGCAGCCAAGAATGGGGACATAGCAATCAGCCCCAGCATTTT. It is translated as CASSQEWGHSNQPQHF.

The V call is TRBV20-1, the J call TRBJ2-1; D possibly corresponds to TRBD1 (6 bases). V was clipped by 6 bases and J by 6 bases, with 21 bases between them. Looked up from germline, CDR1 is DFQATT and CDR2 is SNEGSKA (reference sequence). The CDR3 covers 15 residues. CDR3: CSAPGHQTLPNEQFF. The CDR3 DNA is TGCAGTGCCCCGGGACACCAAACCCTCCCCAATGAGCAGTTCTTC.

This chain joins TRBV12-3 or TRBV12-4 and TRBJ1-5, with TRBD1 matching over 7 bases. The CDR3 has 14 residues. Losses at the gene ends were 7 bases for V and 7 bases for J; bases not matched to a gene: 10. CDR3 in amino acids: CASTVTGPGQPQHF. CDR3 sequence (DNA): TGTGCCAGCACCGTGACAGGGCCAGGGCAGCCCCAGCATTTT.

Points on this clonotype: The germline gene is not matched at one end of the junction; a read error may be the cause. The genes are TRBV12-3 or TRBV12-4 and TRBJ1-5; 8 bases match TRBD1. The CDR3 totals 18 residues. The CDR3 DNA follows: TGTGCCAGCAGTCGGGGACAGGCCAAGCCCTATAGCAATCAGTCCCAGCATTTT. Translating it yields CASSRGQAKPYSNQSQHF.

V gene TRBV6-5 combines with J gene TRBJ2-7; maybe TRBD1 (6 bases). This CDR3 is 15 amino acids long. The germline V gene encodes CDR1 MNHEY and CDR2 SVGAGI. The germline V and J ends were trimmed by 5 bases and 5 bases, with 19 bases remaining between them. The CDR3 loop reads CASSTQQGSVHEQYF. In DNA form, the CDR3 reads TGTGCCAGCAGTACACAACAGGGTTCGGTCCACGAGCAGTACTTC.

This sequence joins TRBV15 and TRBJ2-4; possible D gene TRBD1, 6 bases. Germline CDR1 is LNHNV and CDR2 is YYDKDF (reference sequence). This CDR3 is built from 16 residues. V gave up 0 bases and J gave up 5 bases, with 14 bases separating them. CDR3 DNA: TGTGCCACCAGCAGAGATGGGGGCGGCCGGGAAAACATTCAGTACTTC. Translating gives CATSRDGGGRENIQYF. Full variable domain (rest looked up from reference TRBV15 and TRBJ2-4): DAMVIQNPRYQVTQFGKPVTLSCSQTLNHNVMYWYQQKSSQAPKLLFHYYDKDFNNEADTPDNFQSRRPNTSFCFLDIRSPGLGDTAMYLCATSRDGGGRENIQYFGAGTRLSVL.

Only a few counts were recorded for this clonotype. The chain combines TRBV12-3 or TRBV12-4 with TRBJ1-1; D is unclear. The ends were cut back, 3 bases at V and 11 bases at J, with 10 bases in the middle. The CDR3 length is 11 residues. CDR3 region: CASSFGPRAFF. CDR3 DNA: TGTGCCAGCAGTTTCGGACCCCGGGCTTTCTTT.

The J gene is TRBJ2-3, the V gene TRBV5-4; D is unresolved. V shed 1 base and J shed 4 bases, with 4 bases lying between them. CDR1 SGHNT and CDR2 YYREEE come from the germline V gene (reference sequence). The CDR3 is 12 residues long. The CDR3 region is CASSLLSDTQYF. The CDR3 coding sequence is TGTGCCAGCAGCTTGTTGTCAGATACGCAGTATTTT.

The chain links TRBV7-3 to TRBJ2-6; D is perhaps TRBD1 or TRBD2 (5 bases each). The CDR3 extends over 18 amino acids. Deletions cut 5 bases from V and 0 bases from J, with 17 bases between. The germline CDR1 and CDR2 sequences are SGHTA and FQGTGA. The CDR3 sequence: CASSPSRGRLSGANVLTF. CDR3 bases: TGTGCCAGCAGCCCTTCGAGGGGAAGGCTCTCTGGGGCCAACGTCCTGACTTTC.

Written as DNA, the CDR3 is TGCGCCAGCAGCATGCAACAGGGAGATACGCAGTATTTT. It yields the protein CASSMQQGDTQYF. V gene TRBV5-1 combines with J gene TRBJ2-3; possible D gene TRBD1, 6 bases. CDR3 length equals 13 residues. Germline V gene lookup returns CDR1 SGHRS and CDR2 YFSETQ. Trimming removed 4 bases at V and 5 bases at J, with 11 bases between.

This clonotype was observed a handful of times. The chain joins TRBV7-9 to TRBJ2-7; TRBD2 matches at 8 bases. The germline CDR1 and CDR2 sequences are SEHNR and FQNEAQ (reference sequence). Trimming at V came to 4 bases and at J to 6 bases, leaving 11 bases not matched to a gene. There are 15 residues in the CDR3. The CDR3 DNA follows: TGTGCCAGCAGCTCTACCTTAGCGGGGAGGGCCGAGCAGTACTTC. Translating it yields CASSSTLAGRAEQYF.

The J gene is TRBJ1-1, the V gene TRBV28; D unresolved. Germline V gene sequence: CDR1 MDHEN, CDR2 SYDVKM. The CDR3 sequence is 14 residues long. Trimming took 4 bases from V and 2 from J, leaving 11 bases between them. The CDR3 sequence: CASSSDTFNTEAFF. The CDR3 bases are TGTGCCAGCAGTTCCGACACCTTCAACACTGAAGCTTTCTTT.

The chain links TRBV6-2 or TRBV6-3 to TRBJ2-4; D is possibly TRBD1 (5 bases). CDR1 MNHEY and CDR2 SVGEGT come from the germline V gene. CDR3 length: 15 amino acids. V lost 2 bases, J lost 1 base, and 9 bases lay in between. CDR3 loop: CASSYRGDAKNIQYF. The CDR3 region has the DNA TGTGCCAGCAGTTACAGGGGTGATGCCAAAAACATTCAGTACTTC.

This clonotype has a handful of counts. The CDR3 region has the DNA TGCGCCAGCAGCCTCGAGCGGGGGCTTCAGGAGCAGTACTTC. Translation: CASSLERGLQEQYF. The chain employs TRBV5-1 and TRBJ2-7; 8 bases fit TRBD2. This CDR3 is built from 14 residues. Germline lookup yields CDR1 SGHRS and CDR2 YFSETQ. The V and J ends lost 4 bases and 7 bases, in that order; junction bases with no gene match: 10.

V and J are TRBV20-1 and TRBJ1-5, with D tentatively TRBD1 (6 bases). The CDR3 length is 15 residues. V was pared by 5 bases and J by 6 bases, with 20 bases between. Looked up from germline, CDR1 is DFQATT and CDR2 is SNEGSKA (reference sequence). This CDR3 is CSARPGGRGSQPQHF. The CDR3 DNA is TGCAGTGCTCGCCCCGGGGGCCGGGGGTCTCAGCCCCAGCATTTT.

This clonotype was seen a handful of times. The CDR3 spells CASSLEGPNNEQFF. The CDR3 DNA reads as TGTGCCAGCAGCTTAGAGGGACCGAACAATGAGCAGTTCTTC. The J gene is TRBJ2-1, the V gene TRBV7-9; D is perhaps TRBD1 or TRBD2 (5 bases each). The germline V gene encodes CDR1 SEHNR and CDR2 FQNEAQ (reference sequence). This CDR3 has 14 residues. Trimming stripped 1 base from V and 5 bases from J, with 9 bases between.